This TCR beta chain was sequenced during a study of T cell responses to AZD1222 COVID-19 vaccine. Study results and limitations: With two AZD1222 doses given, Spike-specific TCR breadth and depth both rose. Vaccine-associated CD4 TCRs spanned spike, dominant at 160-218 and 743-854. White British ancestry dominated among donors, who included more females, and clonal diversity was possibly underestimated. Seropositive AZD1222 recipients at baseline numbered only five or six.

Sequenced by immunoSEQ multiplex PCR; TCRdb stores in-frame clones only, minus some. The repertoire has 80,000 or so clones, about 83% of them found once; the top ten carry approximately 25%. Comment on this clone: Its matching antigen is unknown. The same CDR3 can be traced to other DNA sequences in this sample.

The receptor's source is an adult who received the MenACWY meningococcal vaccine as a control. The sequenced sample was peripheral blood, obtained 28 days after the second dose of the MenACWY control vaccine.

CDR3 nucleotides: TGTGCCAGCAGCTTGACAGGTCCAACTAATGAAAAACTGTTTTTT. Translation: CASSLTGPTNEKLFF. The chain joins TRBV7-2 to TRBJ1-4; D might be TRBD1 (6 bases). Looked up from germline, CDR1 is SGHTA and CDR2 is FQGNSA. V shed 3 bases and J shed 0 bases, with 8 bases lying between them. The CDR3 has 15 residues.